Detailed here is one TCR beta chain. Its antigen is still unknown. V was shortened by 3 bases and J by 0 bases, with 23 bases between the two germline ends. This CDR3 is 19 amino acids long. Germline loops: CDR1 MGHRA, CDR2 YSYEKL. The table came from immunoSEQ multiplex PCR; TCRdb's copy has only in-frame clones and leaves some out. The sample lists some 170,000 clones; just over 90% were seen once. This sample is drawn from a study of T cell responses to AZD1222 COVID-19 vaccine. Study findings and constraints: Epitopes outside B.1.351 and B.1.1.7 mutated regions reportedly drew nearly half of spike TCRs.

The V gene is TRBV4-1, the J gene TRBJ1-2, with D perhaps matching TRBD1 (6 bases). The sequence came from an adult in good health. Sample: peripheral blood, taken on day 0 of AZD1222 vaccination. This CDR3 reads CASSQRYGQRGTTNYGYTF. CDR3 sequence (DNA): TGCGCCAGCAGCCAGCGATACGGACAGCGCGGAACCACTAACTATGGCTACACCTTC.